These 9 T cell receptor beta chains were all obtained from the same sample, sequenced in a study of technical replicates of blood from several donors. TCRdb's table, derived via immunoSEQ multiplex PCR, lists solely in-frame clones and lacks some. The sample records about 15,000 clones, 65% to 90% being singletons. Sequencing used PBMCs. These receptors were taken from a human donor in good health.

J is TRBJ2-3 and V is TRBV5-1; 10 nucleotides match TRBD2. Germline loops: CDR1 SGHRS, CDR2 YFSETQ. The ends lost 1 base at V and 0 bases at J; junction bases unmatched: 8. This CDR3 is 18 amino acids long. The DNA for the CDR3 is TGCGCCAGCAGCTTGATGCCTAGCGGGAGCTATAGCACAGATACGCAGTATTTT. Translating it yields CASSLMPSGSYSTDTQYF.

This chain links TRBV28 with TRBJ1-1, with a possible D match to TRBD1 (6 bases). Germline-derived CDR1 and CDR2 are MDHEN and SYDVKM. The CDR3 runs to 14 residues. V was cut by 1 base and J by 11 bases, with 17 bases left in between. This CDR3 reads CASSLSRFGGLAFF. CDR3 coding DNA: TGTGCCAGCAGTTTATCTCGATTCGGGGGGCTGGCTTTCTTT. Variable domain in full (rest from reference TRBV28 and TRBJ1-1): DVKVTQSSRYLVKRTGEKVFLECVQDMDHENMFWYRQDPGLGLRLIYFSYDVKMKEKGDIPEGYSVSREKKERFSLILESASTNQTSMYLCASSLSRFGGLAFFGQGTRLTVV.

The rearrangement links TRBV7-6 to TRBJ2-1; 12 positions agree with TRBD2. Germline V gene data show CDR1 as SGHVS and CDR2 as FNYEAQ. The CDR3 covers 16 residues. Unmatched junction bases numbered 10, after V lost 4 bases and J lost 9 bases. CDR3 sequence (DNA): TGTGCCAGCAGCTCCCTAGCGGGAGGGCAGGGGGGTGAGCAGTTCTTC. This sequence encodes CASSSLAGGQGGEQFF.

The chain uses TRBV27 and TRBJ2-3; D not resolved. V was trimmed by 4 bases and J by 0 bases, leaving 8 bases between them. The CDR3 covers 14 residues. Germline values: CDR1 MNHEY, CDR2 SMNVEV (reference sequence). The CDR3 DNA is TGTGCCAGCAGTTCCCTTGGCAGCACAGATACGCAGTATTTT. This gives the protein CASSSLGSTDTQYF.

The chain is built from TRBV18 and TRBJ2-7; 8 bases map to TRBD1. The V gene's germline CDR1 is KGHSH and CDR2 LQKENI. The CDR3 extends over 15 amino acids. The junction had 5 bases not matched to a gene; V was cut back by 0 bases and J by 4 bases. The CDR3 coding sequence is TGTGCCAGCTCACCACCGGGTACAGGGGGGTACGAGCAGTACTTC. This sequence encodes CASSPPGTGGYEQYF.

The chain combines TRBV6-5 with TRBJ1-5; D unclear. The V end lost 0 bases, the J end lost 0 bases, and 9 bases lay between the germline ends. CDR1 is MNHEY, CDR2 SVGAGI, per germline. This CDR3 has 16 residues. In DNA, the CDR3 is TGTGCCAGCAGTTACTCTGGGCCATATAGCAATCAGCCCCAGCATTTT. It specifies CASSYSGPYSNQPQHF.

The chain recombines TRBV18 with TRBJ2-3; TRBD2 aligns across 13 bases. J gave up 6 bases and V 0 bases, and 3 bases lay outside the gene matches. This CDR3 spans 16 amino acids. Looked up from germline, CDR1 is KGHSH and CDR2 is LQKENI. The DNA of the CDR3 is TGTGCCAGCTCACCACCGACGACTAGCGGGAGGGATACGCAGTATTTT. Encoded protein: CASSPPTTSGRDTQYF.

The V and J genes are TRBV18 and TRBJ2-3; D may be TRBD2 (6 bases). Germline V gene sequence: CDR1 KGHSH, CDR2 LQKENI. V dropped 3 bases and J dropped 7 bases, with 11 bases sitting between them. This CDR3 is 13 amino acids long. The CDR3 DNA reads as TGTGCCAGCTCACCGACCGCGGGAAATACGCAGTATTTT. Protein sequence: CASSPTAGNTQYF.

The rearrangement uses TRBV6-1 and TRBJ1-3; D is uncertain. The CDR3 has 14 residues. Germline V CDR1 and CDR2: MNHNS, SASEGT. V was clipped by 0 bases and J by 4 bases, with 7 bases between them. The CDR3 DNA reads TGTGCCAGCAGTGAAGCTGGGCAGGGAAACACCATATATTTT. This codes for CASSEAGQGNTIYF.